This T cell receptor (beta chain) came from a study of T cell responses to AZD1222 COVID-19 vaccine. Notes on the study in general: The donors showed a predominance of white British ancestry and of females, with possible underestimation of clonal diversity. An increase in Spike-specific TCR breadth and depth was observed after two AZD1222 doses. Just 5 to 7 AZD1222 recipients were seropositive at baseline.

As to this clone: The antigen is not known.

Pooling was applied to second doses at about 4 or about 12 weeks. The repertoire was sequenced with immunoSEQ multiplex PCR; TCRdb's copy has only in-frame clones and lacks some. The data hold about 140,000 clones, with about 90% observed a single time. The specimen was peripheral blood, collected 28 days after the second AZD1222 dose. The clonotype was recovered from an adult who received the AZD1222 COVID-19 vaccine.

CDR3 loop: CASSRGGAQDYGYTF. Here the CDR3 DNA reads TGTGCCAGCAGCCGGGGGGGGGCGCAAGACTATGGCTACACCTTC. The rearrangement joins TRBV5-4 to TRBJ1-2; weak D call: TRBD1 (6 bases). The V end was cut by 4 bases, the J end by 3 bases, with 16 bases between. The germline V gene encodes CDR1 SGHNT and CDR2 YYREEE (reference sequence). The CDR3 is 15 amino acids.